The entry below gives a single TCR beta chain sequence along with its context. Measured with immunoSEQ multiplex PCR; TCRdb has only the in-frame clones, and not every one. The table lists about 400,000 clones, roughly nine tenths of them singletons. These data are taken from a study of blood T cell repertoires in COVID-19. Germline-derived CDR1 and CDR2 are SGHDN and FVKESK. This CDR3 spans 13 amino acids. V dropped 4 bases and J dropped 4 bases, with 10 bases sitting between them. Adults between roughly 18 and 95 years of age took part from 24 US areas. Either two negative PCRs, clearance, or symptom resolution qualified Cohort 3 donors as recovered.

This receptor was taken from a woman aged 25 to 39 who had recovered from COVID-19. The chain is built from TRBV14 and TRBJ1-1; D unresolved. The specimen sequenced was PBMCs or T cells enriched from blood (not recorded which). CDR3 in DNA: TGTGCCAGCAGCCGGCAGTTAACCACTGAAGCTTTCTTT. The encoded protein is CASSRQLTTEAFF.